This T cell receptor beta chain was sequenced during a study of blood T cell repertoires in COVID-19. Turning to the study itself: Donors in the United States, Italy and Spain gave samples during acute or convalescent COVID-19. T cells, B-cell-depleted T cells, or PBMCs provided the cDNA or gDNA that served as material.

Authors' methods: Using reference gene primer amplification, nucleated cell counts were estimated. The method was immunoSEQ multiplex PCR; TCRdb's version includes in-frame clones alone and lacks a portion of them. Clone size and the V and J calls come from that table; the DNA yielded D and trimming. In the table there are 200,000 to 250,000 clones, approximately 87% of which are singletons. There are 15 residues in the CDR3. Per germline, CDR1 SGHRS and CDR2 YFSETQ. J was trimmed by 7 bases and V by 0 bases; bases with no gene match: 7. This chain connects TRBV5-1 to TRBJ2-1; TRBD2 matches 7 bases. The TCR comes from a woman aged 45 to 65 with acute or convalescent COVID-19. Sequenced: peripheral blood. The CDR3 nucleotides read TGCGCCAGCAGCTTGGTTGCGGGAGTTTGGAATGAGCAGTTCTTC. Translation: CASSLVAGVWNEQFF.